Detailed here is one TCR beta chain. These data come from a study of blood T cell repertoires in COVID-19. As for the study in general: PBMCs, B-cell-depleted T cells, or T cells were the source of the cDNA or gDNA that made up the material.

Seattle's enrolled individuals joined amid active infection and were then monitored longitudinally. Authors' methods: Estimates of nucleated cell counts were drawn from the amplification of reference gene primers. TCRdb's table, derived via immunoSEQ multiplex PCR, lists solely in-frame clones and lacks some. V and J calls and clone size are copied from that table; D and trimming were computed from the DNA. The sample has approximately 300,000 clones, 85% to 90% seen once. This clonotype was obtained from a middle-aged woman with COVID-19, enrolled during active disease. What was sequenced was peripheral blood.

In nucleotides, the CDR3 is TGTGCCAGCAGCCGCCAGGGTGGTCAGCCCCAGCATTTT. Protein product: CASSRQGGQPQHF. V gene TRBV6-4 combines with J gene TRBJ1-5; D possibly corresponds to TRBD1 (5 bases). Trimming removed 6 bases from V and 6 bases from J, with 12 bases in between. Germline V gene sequence: CDR1 MRHNA, CDR2 SNTAGT. This CDR3 is built from 13 residues.